The sequence of this T cell receptor beta chain was determined in a study of cytomegalovirus exposure and HLA in healthy donors. Study information: Clustering assigned about 76% of the approximately 400 genotyped donors to the Caucasian-associated ancestry cluster.

Use of 60 Vbeta and 13 Jbeta primers characterized the PCR. Sequenced by immunoSEQ multiplex PCR; TCRdb stores in-frame clones only, minus some. The table lists over 200,000 clones, about 81% of them singletons. A single count supports this clone. Its antigen remains unidentified. Findings and limits, study-wide: Highly shared variants forming one cluster were likely a sequencing artifact. A later analysis reportedly found that, within productive TCRs, an Asian-associated ancestry cluster had fewer N-insertions than the mean observed across the roughly 700 donors. A later analysis, which compared TCR beta chains of equal frequency, found the HLA-associated ones more clonally expanded.

The germline V and J ends were trimmed by 3 bases and 2 bases, with 10 bases remaining between them. Germline V CDR1 and CDR2: MNHNS, SASEGT. The CDR3 totals 14 residues. The chain has TRBV6-1 and TRBJ2-5, with D possibly TRBD2 on 7 matching bases. The specimen sequenced was PBMCs. This receptor was obtained from a woman in her 40s in good health and CMV-seropositive. The CDR3 sequence: CASSEGGQQETQYF. The DNA of the CDR3 is TGTGCCAGCAGTGAGGGGGGGCAGCAAGAGACCCAGTACTTC.